These 30 T cell receptor beta chains came from one sample sequenced in a study of tumor-infiltrating lymphocytes in primary liver carcinoma. A constant-region primer primed TCR beta cDNA synthesis from about 490 ng of total RNA. Three nested multiplex PCR rounds of slightly modified ARM-PCR generated TCR beta libraries. Use of TRBV1-TRBV30 forward primers with a C-beta reverse primer characterized the first two PCR rounds, which lasted around 10 cycles each. TCRdb recomputed calls from the multiplex PCR reads with MiXCR, one row per CDR3 protein. The data hold 55,000 to 70,000 distinct CDR3 sequences, with just over 70% observed a single time. Investigators took RNA and DNA out together from approximately 22-30 mg of unsorted bulk tissue. The sequenced sample consisted of liver tumor tissue from sampling region 2. Subset indicated: tumor region T2, inferior pole. These receptors all stem from a man in his forties with primary liver carcinoma and hepatitis B virus infection.

Of note for this clonotype: A read error may produce the germline difference seen at one junction end. The chain joins TRBV29-1 to TRBJ2-1; possibly TRBD1 for D (7 bases). Germline CDR1 SQVTM, CDR2 ANQGSEA. This CDR3 has 12 amino acids. The CDR3 DNA reads as TGTAACGCCCGCCCAGGGGGGAATGAGCAGTTATTC. Translating it yields CNARPGGNEQLF.

A few counts support this clonotype. The rearrangement uses TRBV29-1 and TRBJ1-1; D unclear. From germline, CDR1 is SQVTM and CDR2 ANQGSEA. The CDR3 extends over 10 amino acids. Trimming took off 8 bases at V and 6 bases at J, with 10 bases between the two ends. CDR3 coding DNA: TGCAGCTGCTTAGAGTCTGAAGCTTTCTTT. Its protein product is CSCLESEAFF. The whole variable domain, remainder taken from reference TRBV29-1 and TRBJ1-1, is SAVISQKPSRDICQRGTSLTIQCQVDSQVTMMFWYRQQPGQSLTLIATANQGSEATYESGFVIDKFPISRPNLTFSTLTVSNMSPEDSSIYLCSCLESEAFFGQGTRLTVV.

Comment on this clonotype: A much larger clone lies a single base off, so this may be a read error. V gene TRBV11-2 combines with J gene TRBJ2-1; D possibly corresponds to TRBD1 (6 bases). The CDR3 sequence is 17 residues long. Germline V gene data show CDR1 as SGHAT and CDR2 as FQNNGV. The CDR3 DNA follows: TGTGCCAGCAGCTTAGGTAACAGGGCGAGCTCCTACAATGAGCTGTTCTTC. Residues: CASSLGNRASSYNELFF.

The table lists this clonotype with a count of one. The chain couples TRBV4-1 to TRBJ2-1; TRBD2 is a possible D gene (7 bases). The CDR3 has 21 residues. Trimming pared 1 base from V and 8 bases from J, leaving 33 bases between. Germline lookup yields CDR1 MGHRA and CDR2 YSYEKL. This CDR3 reads CASSQGTRGLGFFTPTDEQFF. The CDR3 DNA is TGCGCCAGCAGCCAAGGTACGCGGGGGCTGGGGTTTTTCACCCCCACTGATGAGCAGTTCTTC.

This clonotype was picked up a small number of times. The chain uses TRBV29-1 and TRBJ2-7; D is undetermined. The germline CDR1 and CDR2 sequences are SQVTM and ANQGSEA. V dropped 6 bases and J dropped 6 bases, with 18 bases sitting between them. The CDR3 totals 13 residues. CDR3 in amino acids: CSVRVPANPEQYF. Here the CDR3 DNA reads TGCAGCGTCCGTGTGCCAGCTAATCCCGAGCAGTACTTC.

To note about this clonotype: At one end the junction does not follow the germline gene, possibly because of a read error. This sequence joins TRBV4-1 and TRBJ2-5, with D perhaps matching TRBD1 or TRBD2 (5 bases each). Germline V CDR1 and CDR2: MGHRA, YSYEKL. The CDR3 consists of 15 residues. The CDR3 loop reads CASSQDYPASGTQHF. The CDR3 bases are TGTGCCAGCAGCCAAGATTATCCGGCGTCCGGGACCCAGCACTTC.

In the case of this clonotype: A single base separates this from a much larger clone, so it may be a read error. The CDR3 DNA reads TGCAGTGCCGTTGTGACAGGGGAAGACTACGAGCAGTACTTC. Translation gives CSAVVTGEDYEQYF. The chain has TRBV20-1 and TRBJ2-7; 8 bases match TRBD1. Unmatched junction bases numbered 10, after V lost 6 bases and J lost 3 bases. CDR1 is DFQATT and CDR2 is SNEGSKA in the germline V gene (reference sequence). The CDR3 consists of 14 residues.

The genes are TRBV4-1 and TRBJ2-7; no reliable D call. Trimming left V 4 bases short and J 3 bases short, with 16 bases between. The CDR3 is made up of 15 amino acids. Germline-derived CDR1 and CDR2 are MGHRA and YSYEKL. CDR3 nucleotides: TGCGCCAGCAGCCCCCGAGAGGAACTCTTCTACGAGCAGTACTTC. It translates to CASSPREELFYEQYF.

A remark on this clonotype: One end of the junction does not line up with germline, which may come from a read error. This chain uses TRBV4-3 with TRBJ2-7; no clear D gene. CDR1 is LGHNA and CDR2 is YSLEER in the germline V gene. CDR3 length equals 15 residues. This CDR3 reads CVNSQDLTGSYEHYF. In nucleotides, the CDR3 is TGCGTCAACAGCCAAGACCTGACGGGCTCCTACGAGCACTACTTC.

This clonotype was picked up many times. The rearrangement uses TRBV5-4 and TRBJ2-1; 9 bases are a match to TRBD2. V gave up 4 bases and J gave up 9 bases; unmatched junction bases: 11. CDR3 length: 15 residues. In germline, CDR1 is SGHNT, CDR2 YYREEE (reference sequence). Here the CDR3 reads CASSPGTSSGSEQFF. In DNA form, the CDR3 reads TGTGCCAGCAGCCCCGGGACTAGCTCCGGGTCTGAGCAGTTCTTC.

The chain joins TRBV5-1 to TRBJ2-5; no definite D call. The CDR3 extends over 15 amino acids. CDR1 and CDR2 (germline): SGHRS, YFSETQ. The V end was cut by 4 bases, the J end by 1 base, with 14 bases between. The CDR3 is CASSQHPLGQETQYF. In DNA, the CDR3 is TGCGCCAGCAGCCAACATCCCCTTGGCCAAGAGACCCAGTACTTC. The variable domain in full, completed from reference TRBV5-1 and TRBJ2-5, reads KAGVTQTPRYLIKTRGQQVTLSCSPISGHRSVSWYQQTPGQGLQFLFEYFSETQRNKGNFPGRFSGRQFSNSRSEMNVSTLELGDSALYLCASSQHPLGQETQYFGPGTRLLVL.

As regards this clonotype: A much larger clone differs from this one at a single base, so this may be a read error. V usage is TRBV4-3 and J usage is TRBJ1-2, with D unclear. This CDR3 spans 13 amino acids. V lost 0 bases to trimming and J lost 2 bases, with 4 bases between them. Per the germline V gene, CDR1 is LGHNA and CDR2 is YSLEER. CDR3 bases: TGCGCCAGCAGCCAAGAGAGCAACTATGGCTACACCTTC. Amino acid sequence: CASSQESNYGYTF.

About this clonotype itself: Relative to the germline gene, one junction end is altered; a read error may explain this. This chain joins TRBV12-3 or TRBV12-4 and TRBJ2-7, with TRBD2 matching 15 bases. The CDR3 spans 16 residues. The CDR3 bases are TGTACCAGCAGCTCTGGACTAGCGGGAGGGTTCCACGAGCAGTACTTC. It yields the protein CTSSSGLAGGFHEQYF.

This clonotype has just a few counts. V and J are TRBV11-1 and TRBJ2-5; D perhaps matches TRBD2 (5 bases). Germline V gene sequence: CDR1 SGHAT, CDR2 FQDESV (reference sequence). The length of the CDR3 is 15 residues. Trimming took off 3 bases at V and 5 bases at J, with 16 bases between the two ends. The chain's CDR3 is CASSFFSGSSETQYF. CDR3 nucleotide sequence: TGTGCCAGCAGCTTCTTCTCGGGGTCTAGCGAGACCCAGTACTTC.

This clonotype was counted once. One end of the junction varies from germline; a read error may be responsible. The chain recombines TRBV11-2 with TRBJ1-1; no definite D call. Germline V gives CDR1 SGHAT, CDR2 FQNNGV. The CDR3 has 13 residues. CDR3: CASGLVDNTEAIF. The CDR3 bases are TGTGCCAGCGGCCTAGTAGATAATACTGAAGCTATCTTT.

In this sample, this clonotype turned up a few times. Compared with germline, one end of the junction differs, possibly owing to a read error. V gene TRBV12-5 combines with J gene TRBJ2-1, with D tentatively TRBD1 (6 bases). CDR3 size: 12 residues. CDR1 is LGHNT and CDR2 is FRNRAP in the germline V gene. The chain's CDR3 is CASGLQGGERFF. The DNA of the CDR3 is TGTGCTAGTGGTCTCCAAGGGGGTGAGCGGTTCTTC.

A word on this clonotype: At one end, the junction sequence differs from germline, possibly due to a read error. CDR3 DNA sequence: TGCTCCAGCAGTCAAGGAGGGACTAGCCACAATGAGCAGTTCTTC. It encodes CSSSQGGTSHNEQFF. This chain connects TRBV4-1 to TRBJ2-1; 9 positions match TRBD2. Per the germline V gene, CDR1 is MGHRA and CDR2 is YSYEKL. There are 15 residues in the CDR3.

Concerning this clonotype: The junction departs from germline at one end; a sequencing error may be responsible. V is TRBV4-2 and J is TRBJ2-7, with 10 bases fitting TRBD1. Germline V gene lookup returns CDR1 LGHNA and CDR2 YNFKEQ. The CDR3 extends over 14 amino acids. CDR3 bases: TGTGCCAGCAACCAAGGGACAGGGGACTACGAGCAGCACTTC. Translating it yields CASNQGTGDYEQHF.

This rearrangement joins TRBV4-1 to TRBJ2-6, with TRBD1 matching 9 bases. The CDR3 has 20 amino acids. From germline, CDR1 is MGHRA and CDR2 YSYEKL. V trimming: 0 bases; J trimming: 0 bases; junction bases outside the gene matches: 9. The CDR3 is CASSQDSATGGSSGANVLTF. CDR3 nucleotide sequence: TGCGCCAGCAGCCAAGATTCCGCGACAGGGGGTTCCTCTGGGGCCAACGTCCTGACTTTC.

The J gene is TRBJ2-7, the V gene TRBV12-3 or TRBV12-4, with D maybe TRBD1 (6 bases). The CDR3 is made up of 14 amino acids. The V end was cut by 8 bases, the J end by 6 bases, with 20 bases between. The CDR3 spells CASAKGEQFCEQYF. The DNA of the CDR3 is TGTGCCAGCGCCAAGGGGGAACAGTTCTGCGAGCAGTACTTC.

Notes on this clonotype: One end of the junction varies from germline; a read error may be responsible. The chain uses TRBV11-2 and TRBJ2-5, with D maybe TRBD2 (6 bases). This CDR3 has 16 residues. In germline, CDR1 is SGHAT, CDR2 FQNNGV. The CDR3 spells CASGQTPGGGKETHYF. The DNA of the CDR3 is TGTGCTAGCGGCCAAACTCCTGGTGGGGGGAAAGAGACCCACTACTTC. Combining the CDR3 with reference TRBV11-2 and TRBJ2-5 gives the whole variable domain EAGVAQSPRYKIIEKRQSVAFWCNPISGHATLYWYQQILGQGPKLLIQFQNNGVVDDSQLPKDRFSAERLKGVDSTLKIQPAKLEDSAVYLCASGQTPGGGKETHYFGPGTRLLVL.

With regard to this clonotype: One end of the junction is discordant with germline, which a read error may explain. The genes are TRBV10-3 and TRBJ2-7, with 9 positions matching TRBD1. The CDR3 sequence is 15 residues long. Germline values: CDR1 ENHRY, CDR2 SYGVKD. The CDR3 DNA follows: TGTGCCACCGCACCTAACAGGGGGCCGCCCTACGAACAGTACTTC. It yields the protein CATAPNRGPPYEQYF.

Concerning this clonotype itself: The junction departs from the called germline gene at one end, perhaps through a read error. This rearrangement joins TRBV30 to TRBJ2-2; D possibly matches TRBD1 or TRBD2 (5 bases each). The CDR3 contains 16 residues. Germline assignment: CDR1 GTSNPN and CDR2 SVGIG (reference sequence). The DNA of the CDR3 is TGTGCCTGGAGCCACTCTATCAGGACATACACCGGGGAGCCGTTTTTT. Translation gives CAWSHSIRTYTGEPFF.

Regarding this clonotype: Its ends do not fully match the called genes, so a read error is possible. This chain connects TRBV5-1 to TRBJ1-2; 7 positions match TRBD1. The CDR3 consists of 13 residues. Germline V gene sequence: CDR1 SGHRS, CDR2 YFSETQ. The CDR3 DNA reads as TGCGCCAGCAAGTTGGACAGGAACTATGGCTGCACCTTC. Translation: CASKLDRNYGCTF.

Comments on this clonotype: This likely comes from a read error, as the CDR3 has no conserved phenylalanine or tryptophan at its end. The CDR3 coding sequence is TGTGCTATCAGTAAGTATGAGGGCGATCAGCCCCAGCATTTA. Translation: CAISKYEGDQPQHL. This rearrangement joins TRBV10-3 to TRBJ1-5; D uncertain. The CDR3 sequence is 14 residues long. Looked up from germline, CDR1 is ENHRY and CDR2 is SYGVKD.

The CDR3 spells CITSNRTGGEETQYF. The CDR3 region has the DNA TGTATCACCAGTAACAGGACAGGGGGTGAAGAGACCCAGTACTTC. This chain joins TRBV15 and TRBJ2-5; 10 bases fit TRBD1. Germline CDR1 reads LNHNV; CDR2 reads YYDKDF (reference sequence). The CDR3 length is 15 residues.

About this clonotype: At one of its ends the junction is not consistent with the germline gene, which may arise from a read error. This chain joins TRBV6-2 or TRBV6-3 and TRBJ2-6, with D perhaps matching TRBD2 (6 bases). The CDR3 has 16 amino acids. Germline loops: CDR1 MNHEY, CDR2 SVGEGT. CDR3 nucleotides: TGTGCCTGCAGTTACGCGGGACTCTCTGGGGCCAACGTCCTGACTTTC. Protein: CACSYAGLSGANVLTF.

Points on this clonotype: The missing conserved phenylalanine or tryptophan at the end of this CDR3 makes a read error likely. The chain has TRBV11-2 and TRBJ1-4; unclear D gene. Germline values: CDR1 SGHAT, CDR2 FQNNGV. The CDR3 contains 16 residues. DNA of the CDR3: TGTGCCAGCAGCAAGACTCCAGGAGGAACATACGAAAAGCTGTTTTAT. Protein sequence: CASSKTPGGTYEKLFY.

A note on this clonotype: The final CDR3 position lacks the conserved phenylalanine or tryptophan, pointing to a likely read error. V and J are TRBV10-3 and TRBJ1-2, with TRBD1 as a possible D gene (6 bases). The CDR3 totals 16 residues. Germline CDR1 and CDR2: ENHRY and SYGVKD. CDR3 protein: CAISESTGLSAYGYTI. As DNA, the CDR3 is TGTGCCATTAGTGAGTCAACAGGGCTCTCAGCCTATGGCTACACCATC.

This clonotype was seen a few times. The junction departs from the called germline gene at one end, perhaps through a read error. V and J are TRBV4-3 and TRBJ2-1; 10 bases are a match to TRBD2. Germline V gives CDR1 LGHNA, CDR2 YSLEER. This CDR3 is built from 16 residues. Here the CDR3 reads CASSPTGLALNNEQFF. The CDR3 DNA reads TGTGCCAGCAGCCCTACGGGACTAGCGCTGAACAATGAGCAGTTCTTC.